Listed here are 17 T cell receptor beta chains from one sample, sequenced in a study of T cell responses to AZD1222 COVID-19 vaccine. Using immunoSEQ multiplex PCR, the repertoire was profiled, and TCRdb retains in-frame clones only, with some absent. The sample yields 60,000 to 90,000 clones, 65% to 80% seen once. The material was peripheral blood, obtained 28 days after the second dose of the MenACWY control vaccine. The origin of the receptors is an adult who received the MenACWY meningococcal vaccine as a control.

V and J are TRBV2 and TRBJ2-1; 8 bases fit TRBD2. With V trimmed by 6 bases and J by 6 bases, 13 bases remained unmatched. The CDR3 spans 16 residues. Germline-derived CDR1 and CDR2 are SNHLY and FYNNEI. CDR3 region: CASSPGTRGRLNEQFF. For the CDR3, the DNA is TGTGCCAGCAGCCCAGGGACTAGAGGGAGGCTCAATGAGCAGTTCTTC.

This rearrangement joins TRBV19 to TRBJ1-4, with no clear D. The V end lost 6 bases, the J end lost 3 bases, and 14 bases lay between the germline ends. Germline CDR1 reads LNHDA; CDR2 reads SQIVND (reference sequence). The CDR3 runs to 15 residues. In DNA form, the CDR3 reads TGTGCCAGTAGCCCCGCCCGAGCCCCTAATGAAAAACTGTTTTTT. Protein: CASSPARAPNEKLFF.

The chain carries TRBV11-2 and TRBJ2-3, with D possibly TRBD2 on 6 matching bases. The germline V gene encodes CDR1 SGHAT and CDR2 FQNNGV. The CDR3 spans 16 residues. V was clipped by 5 bases and J by 1 base, with 16 bases between them. The CDR3: CASSPMEGSRTDTQYF. The CDR3 DNA reads TGTGCCAGCAGCCCCATGGAGGGGTCTCGCACAGATACGCAGTATTTT.

The rearrangement links TRBV15 to TRBJ1-5; TRBD1 is a possible D gene (5 bases). Germline CDR1 reads LNHNV; CDR2 reads YYDKDF (reference sequence). V was trimmed by 5 bases and J by 6 bases, leaving 11 bases between them. The CDR3 length is 13 residues. DNA of the CDR3: TGTGCCACCAGCGGGGGGTCTGGTCAGCCCCAGCATTTT. It codes for CATSGGSGQPQHF.

V and J are TRBV6-1 and TRBJ1-6; D ambiguous. The length of the CDR3 is 14 residues. Trimming left V 2 bases short and J 5 bases short, with 7 bases between. From germline, CDR1 is MNHNS and CDR2 SASEGT. CDR3 amino acids: CASSEFKDNSPLHF. CDR3 DNA sequence: TGTGCCAGCAGTGAATTTAAGGATAATTCACCCCTCCACTTT.

The rearrangement links TRBV28 to TRBJ2-7; D may be TRBD1 (5 bases). In germline, CDR1 is MDHEN, CDR2 SYDVKM. This CDR3 comprises 14 residues. V gave up 3 bases and J gave up 4 bases, with 13 bases separating them. Written as DNA, the CDR3 is TGTGCCAGCAGTTTCGGACACTCCGGATACGAGCAGTACTTC. Protein: CASSFGHSGYEQYF. Variable domain in full (rest from reference TRBV28 and TRBJ2-7): DVKVTQSSRYLVKRTGEKVFLECVQDMDHENMFWYRQDPGLGLRLIYFSYDVKMKEKGDIPEGYSVSREKKERFSLILESASTNQTSMYLCASSFGHSGYEQYFGPGTRLTVT.

The chain carries TRBV5-1 and TRBJ2-2; D is uncertain. Between the trimmed V and J ends, which lost 4 bases and 6 bases, there was a span of 10 bases. There are 13 residues in the CDR3. In germline, CDR1 is SGHRS, CDR2 YFSETQ. DNA for the CDR3: TGCGCCAGCAGCCGGACCCTTTCCGGGGAGCTGTTTTTT. It encodes CASSRTLSGELFF.

J is TRBJ1-3 and V is TRBV6-6; D remains ambiguous. This CDR3 region has 16 residues. Trimming stripped 2 bases from V and 0 bases from J, with 11 bases between. The germline CDR1 and CDR2 sequences are MNHNY and SVGAGI (reference sequence). CDR3 sequence reads: CASSYPPGNSGNTIYF. In DNA, the CDR3 is TGTGCCAGCAGTTACCCCCCAGGCAACTCTGGAAACACCATATATTTT.

CDR3 nucleotide sequence: TGTGCCAGCTACAGGGGCCCGAACACTGAAGCTTTCTTT. As protein: CASYRGPNTEAFF. J is TRBJ1-1 and V is TRBV28; 7 bases agree with TRBD1. The CDR3 extends over 13 amino acids. From germline, CDR1 is MDHEN and CDR2 SYDVKM. After removal of 8 bases from V and 1 base from J, the junction contained 4 bases not matched to a gene. Complete variable domain (other parts from reference TRBV28 and TRBJ1-1): DVKVTQSSRYLVKRTGEKVFLECVQDMDHENMFWYRQDPGLGLRLIYFSYDVKMKEKGDIPEGYSVSREKKERFSLILESASTNQTSMYLCASYRGPNTEAFFGQGTRLTVV.

The gene calls are TRBV19 and TRBJ1-1, with 8 positions matching TRBD1. The CDR3 sequence is 14 residues long. Trimming at V came to 3 bases and at J to 5 bases, leaving 5 bases not matched to a gene. The germline gives CDR1 LNHDA, CDR2 SQIVND (reference sequence). CDR3 in amino acids: CASSIYRGDTEAFF. CDR3 coding DNA: TGTGCCAGTAGTATTTACAGGGGGGATACTGAAGCTTTCTTT.

Written as DNA, the CDR3 is TGTGCCAGCAGTACACCTCGGGGAGGGGGCTTAGGCACTGAAGCTTTCTTT. It translates to CASSTPRGGGLGTEAFF. This sequence joins TRBV27 and TRBJ1-1; TRBD1 matches 7 bases. The V gene's germline CDR1 is MNHEY and CDR2 SMNVEV (reference sequence). The CDR3 totals 17 residues. Trimming took 5 bases from V and 4 from J; bases not matched to a gene: 16.

The genes are TRBV5-1 and TRBJ2-3; 7 nucleotides line up with TRBD1. This CDR3 contains 16 residues. Germline lookup yields CDR1 SGHRS and CDR2 YFSETQ. Germline trimming cut 0 bases from V and 4 bases from J; bases unmatched to any gene: 8. CDR3 DNA sequence: TGCGCCAGCAGCTTGGACGTCGTAGGGGGCCCAGATACGCAGTATTTT. This sequence encodes CASSLDVVGGPDTQYF.

The CDR3 coding sequence is TGTGCCAGCACCCCCGGGGACAGGGGGATCAGGGAATATGGCTACACCTTC. Translated, it gives CASTPGDRGIREYGYTF. The chain joins TRBV9 to TRBJ1-2; TRBD1 matches at 11 bases. This CDR3 has 17 amino acids. V lost 6 bases, J lost 5 bases, and 15 bases stayed unmatched. Germline V gene lookup returns CDR1 SGDLS and CDR2 YYNGEE. Together with reference TRBV9 and TRBJ1-2, the CDR3 gives the full variable domain: DSGVTQTPKHLITATGQRVTLRCSPRSGDLSVYWYQQSLDQGLQFLIQYYNGEERAKGNILERFSAQQFPDLHSELNLSSLELGDSALYFCASTPGDRGIREYGYTFGSGTRLTVV.

This chain uses TRBV4-2 with TRBJ1-2; the match to TRBD1 covers 9 bases. The CDR3 is made up of 18 amino acids. The V gene end was trimmed by 0 bases and the J gene end by 4 bases; junction bases not matched to a gene: 12. CDR1 LGHNA and CDR2 YNFKEQ come from the germline V gene. CDR3 sequence (DNA): TGTGCCAGCAGCCAAGAACTTACAGGGGGCGCATCTAGCTATGGCTACACCTTC. Residues: CASSQELTGGASSYGYTF.

This rearrangement joins TRBV5-8 to TRBJ1-4; no firm D call. Germline V CDR1 and CDR2: SGHTS, YDEGEE. V lost 0 bases to trimming and J lost 7 bases, with 13 bases between them. The CDR3 has 15 amino acids. In DNA, the CDR3 is TGTGCCAGCAGCTTGGTAGACACCGTAGGTGAAAAACTGTTTTTT. Translating gives CASSLVDTVGEKLFF.

The genes are TRBV28 and TRBJ2-4, with TRBD2 matching 11 bases. This CDR3 region has 21 residues. The V gene end was trimmed by 5 bases and the J gene end by 1 base; junction bases not matched to a gene: 19. Germline-derived CDR1 and CDR2 are MDHEN and SYDVKM. In nucleotides, the CDR3 is TGTGCCAGCAGTACTCCCTCGGAGACTAGCGGGACCAGAAGGGCCAAAAACATTCAGTACTTC. Translated: CASSTPSETSGTRRAKNIQYF.

The V call is TRBV10-3, the J call TRBJ1-3; D remains unclear. Germline CDR1 and CDR2: ENHRY and SYGVKD. Trimming stripped 6 bases from V and 0 bases from J, with 6 bases between. The CDR3 totals 13 residues. The CDR3 bases are TGTGCCATCAGGGTGGGCTCTGGAAACACCATATATTTT. Its translation is CAIRVGSGNTIYF.